This passage covers 21 T cell receptor beta chains from one sample sequenced in a study of identical twins. MiXCR, applied by TCRdb to the 5' RACE reads, yields one record per CDR3 protein. Of about 220,000 distinct CDR3 sequences in the sample, about 6.7% were seen once. Another study also made use of these data, one on T cells expressing NK-cell markers.

Sample: CD8+ T cells sorted from blood. The receptors here all came from a woman aged 18-29 years in good health.

This clonotype has a handful of counts. J is TRBJ2-1 and V is TRBV20-1; tentative D call: TRBD2 (5 bases). Germline values: CDR1 DFQATT, CDR2 SNEGSKA (reference sequence). The CDR3 totals 16 residues. V shed 1 base and J shed 12 bases, with 25 bases lying between them. CDR3 amino acids: CSARVLNPSGAAGQFF. In DNA, the CDR3 is TGCAGTGCTAGAGTCTTGAACCCCTCAGGCGCGGCGGGGCAGTTCTTC.

This clonotype was recorded many times. V and J are TRBV11-2 and TRBJ2-2; no firm D call. This CDR3 spans 16 amino acids. Trimming took 5 bases from V and 4 from J, leaving 17 bases between them. The germline CDR1 and CDR2 sequences are SGHAT and FQNNGV. CDR3 loop: CASSVVPGYGTGELFF. In DNA, the CDR3 is TGTGCCAGCAGCGTTGTCCCTGGCTATGGCACCGGGGAGCTGTTTTTT.

This rearrangement joins TRBV7-9 to TRBJ2-3; D remains unclear. Germline V gene sequence: CDR1 SEHNR, CDR2 FQNEAQ (reference sequence). This CDR3 comprises 13 residues. V lost 1 base and J lost 4, with 6 bases in between. CDR3 region: CASSLGVSDTQYF. CDR3 nucleotides: TGTGCCAGCAGCTTAGGGGTTTCAGATACGCAGTATTTT.

This clonotype was seen a handful of times. The chain links TRBV5-1 to TRBJ2-7; the D gene is possibly TRBD2 (6 bases). Trimming cost V 3 bases and J 2 bases, with 12 bases left between them. Germline values: CDR1 SGHRS, CDR2 YFSETQ. This CDR3 region has 14 residues. CDR3 nucleotide sequence: TGCGCCAGCAGCTACGGGGGAGCCCCCTACGAGCAGTACTTC. It codes for CASSYGGAPYEQYF.

The rearrangement links TRBV6-2 or TRBV6-3 to TRBJ2-3, with 8 bases fitting TRBD1. The CDR3 loop spans 17 amino acids. V shed 0 bases, J shed 2 bases, and the junction held 7 bases outside the gene matches. The germline V gene has CDR1 MNHEY and CDR2 SVGEGT. The CDR3 DNA follows: TGTGCCAGCAGTTACTCTCCGGGACAGGTTTTCACAGATACGCAGTATTTT. The encoded protein is CASSYSPGQVFTDTQYF.

Relative to its sample, this clonotype is medium-sized (0.01 to 0.1%). V gene TRBV10-2 combines with J gene TRBJ2-5, with 11 bases aligning to TRBD2. CDR1 and CDR2 from the germline V gene are WSHSY and SAAADI. J lost 3 bases, V lost 2 bases, and 11 bases had no gene match. The CDR3 is 18 amino acids. CDR3 nucleotides: TGCGCCAGCAGTGAGCCCCGACTAGCGGGGAGTCAAAAAGAGACCCAGTACTTC. This gives the protein CASSEPRLAGSQKETQYF.

This clonotype came up a few times. V and J are TRBV15 and TRBJ2-1; D is unclear. The V gene lost 7 bases and the J gene lost 6 bases, with 22 bases spanning the gap. Germline V gene sequence: CDR1 LNHNV, CDR2 YYDKDF (reference sequence). CDR3 size: 16 residues. The CDR3 nucleotides are TGTGCCACCAAGATTTCAATTCGTTCGATAGCCAATGAGCAGTTCTTC. This codes for CATKISIRSIANEQFF.

This clonotype was seen just once. This chain connects TRBV7-9 to TRBJ2-1; D ambiguous. This CDR3 has 12 residues. CDR1 and CDR2 from the germline V gene are SEHNR and FQNEAQ (reference sequence). Trimming removed 4 bases from V and 5 bases from J, with 6 bases in between. CDR3 sequence (DNA): TGTGCCAGCAGCTCCATGAACAATGAGCAGTTCTTC. It is translated as CASSSMNNEQFF.

This clonotype was observed at least ten times. The chain has TRBV10-3 and TRBJ1-1; TRBD1 might be the D (5 bases). The CDR3 is 15 residues long. Germline V CDR1 and CDR2: ENHRY, SYGVKD. The V and J ends lost 7 bases and 1 base respectively, with 16 bases between them. The CDR3: CAITSAGQGNTEAFF. DNA of the CDR3: TGTGCCATCACCTCAGCGGGCCAGGGGAACACTGAAGCTTTCTTT.

This clonotype was picked up many times. The rearrangement uses TRBV12-3 or TRBV12-4 and TRBJ2-7; TRBD2 is a possible D gene (5 bases). This CDR3 region has 13 residues. V gave up 3 bases and J gave up 7 bases, with 13 bases separating them. CDR3 bases: TGTGCCAGCAGTTTGGGCGGACTTTGGGAGCAGTACTTC. This codes for CASSLGGLWEQYF.

This rearrangement joins TRBV4-2 to TRBJ2-5; no reliable D call. The CDR3 contains 14 residues. The germline V and J ends were trimmed by 0 bases and 1 base, with 6 bases remaining between them. In germline, CDR1 is LGHNA, CDR2 YNFKEQ. CDR3 bases: TGTGCCAGCAGCCAAGAACACTCCCAAGAGACCCAGTACTTC. It specifies CASSQEHSQETQYF.

This clonotype has only a few counts. The chain uses TRBV12-3 or TRBV12-4 and TRBJ1-2; 8 nucleotides match TRBD1. CDR3 size: 14 residues. Trimming at V came to 6 bases and at J to 2 bases, leaving 5 bases not matched to a gene. The CDR3 nucleotides read TGTGCCAGCAGGGGACAGGCCCTGAACTATGGCTACACCTTC. Translating gives CASRGQALNYGYTF.

The V and J genes are TRBV6-1 and TRBJ2-4; tentatively, D is TRBD1 (8 bases). Trimming removed 6 bases from V and 4 bases from J, with 13 bases in between. Germline V gene sequence: CDR1 MNHNS, CDR2 SASEGT. The CDR3 loop spans 14 amino acids. For the CDR3, the DNA is TGTGCCAGCAGGGAACAGGGGGGGAAAAACATTCAGTACTTC. It codes for CASREQGGKNIQYF.

This clonotype showed up many times. The V and J genes are TRBV9 and TRBJ2-1; 10 bases line up with TRBD2. This CDR3 contains 17 residues. CDR1 is SGDLS and CDR2 is YYNGEE in the germline V gene. After removal of 4 bases from V and 5 bases from J, the junction contained 12 bases not matched to a gene. CDR3 nucleotide sequence: TGTGCCAGCAGCCCCCGATCGGGGACTAGCGTGGACAATGAGCAGTTCTTC. Residues: CASSPRSGTSVDNEQFF. The complete variable domain, with remaining parts taken from reference TRBV9 and TRBJ2-1, reads DSGVTQTPKHLITATGQRVTLRCSPRSGDLSVYWYQQSLDQGLQFLIQYYNGEERAKGNILERFSAQQFPDLHSELNLSSLELGDSALYFCASSPRSGTSVDNEQFFGPGTRLTVL.

This clonotype was counted many times. The rearrangement links TRBV3-1 to TRBJ2-7; D uncertain. This CDR3 is built from 15 residues. V gave up 0 bases and J gave up 3 bases, with 12 bases separating them. Germline CDR1 and CDR2: LGHDT and YNNKEL (reference sequence). The chain's CDR3 is CASSQELSPGYEQYF. The CDR3 region has the DNA TGTGCCAGCAGCCAAGAACTGTCGCCCGGCTACGAGCAGTACTTC.

The chain uses TRBV30 and TRBJ2-7, with TRBD1 matching over 8 bases. This CDR3 comprises 13 residues. The V gene's germline CDR1 is GTSNPN and CDR2 SVGIG (reference sequence). With V trimmed by 1 base and J by 3 bases, 2 bases remained unmatched. In DNA form, the CDR3 reads TGTGCCTGGAGTGGGACAGGGATCTACGAGCAGTACTTC. This codes for CAWSGTGIYEQYF.

This clonotype occurred many times. The chain employs TRBV7-2 and TRBJ2-3; 8 nucleotides match TRBD1. V trimming: 3 bases; J trimming: 0 bases; junction bases outside the gene matches: 5. Germline assignment: CDR1 SGHTA and CDR2 FQGNSA. The CDR3 is 16 residues long. Written as DNA, the CDR3 is TGTGCCAGCAGCTTCAGGGGGCTATTGAGCACAGATACGCAGTATTTT. This translates into CASSFRGLLSTDTQYF.

This clonotype has more than one count but fewer than ten. This sequence joins TRBV7-9 and TRBJ1-5; perhaps TRBD1 as D (6 bases). Germline-derived CDR1 and CDR2 are SEHNR and FQNEAQ (reference sequence). V was pared by 3 bases and J by 5 bases, with 14 bases between. The CDR3 consists of 15 residues. The CDR3 DNA sequence: TGTGCCAGCAGCTTGACCGGGACAAAGTATCAGCCCCAGCATTTT. Residues: CASSLTGTKYQPQHF.

The chain recombines TRBV29-1 with TRBJ1-4; D gene ambiguous. Germline CDR1 and CDR2: SQVTM and ANQGSEA. Trimming pared 7 bases from V and 8 bases from J, leaving 20 bases between. CDR3 length: 14 residues. CDR3 sequence reads: CSAHTNTASEKLFF. The CDR3 bases are TGCAGCGCTCATACGAATACTGCCAGCGAAAAACTGTTTTTT.

The chain's CDR3 is CASSPPGITYEQYF. The CDR3, as DNA: TGTGCCAGTAGTCCCCCCGGGATTACCTACGAGCAGTACTTC. The chain combines TRBV19 with TRBJ2-7; D might be TRBD2 (5 bases). V lost 5 bases and J 2 bases, leaving 13 bases between the germline ends. Germline V gives CDR1 LNHDA, CDR2 SQIVND (reference sequence). This CDR3 comprises 14 residues.

V usage is TRBV5-5 and J usage is TRBJ2-7; D is undetermined. The ends were cut back, 2 bases at V and 0 bases at J, with 9 bases in the middle. The CDR3 loop spans 14 amino acids. Per the germline V gene, CDR1 is SGHKS and CDR2 is YYEKEE (reference sequence). Here the CDR3 DNA reads TGTGCCAGCAGCTTTCCTTTGGGCTCCTACGAGCAGTACTTC. Amino acids: CASSFPLGSYEQYF.